Listed below are T cell receptor beta chains from one sample, sequenced in a study of cytomegalovirus exposure and HLA in healthy donors. Repertoires were generated with immunoSEQ multiplex PCR, while TCRdb's copy carries only in-frame clones and drops some. Of 130,000 to 150,000 clones listed, approximately 85% were seen once; the top ten hold almost 1.5%. Sequencing was performed on PBMCs. These receptors all come from a woman between 25 and 40 years old in good health and CMV-seronegative. The CDR3 runs from the conserved cysteine through the conserved F or W. A D gene is named only where the DNA matches it firmly. Size is omitted from some rows. Given values are once, few, many or a class for expanded clones.

TRBJ1-1 | TRBV6-6 | NA | TRBD1 | TGTGCCAGCAGTTACACGGGACAGGGGAAGGCTTTCTTT | CASSYTGQGKAFF
TRBJ2-2 | TRBV7-2 | NA | TRBD2 | TGTGCCAGCAGCTTAGTTGGCGGGGGGGCCAGCGGGGAGCTGTTTTTT | CASSLVGGGASGELFF
TRBJ1-5 | TRBV28 | NA | NA | TGTGCCAGCTCTTCAAGGGCAGGGGAACAGCCCCAGCATTTT | CASSSRAGEQPQHF
TRBJ2-3 | TRBV18 | NA | NA | TGTGCCAGCTCAGCGGCCCTTACAGATACGCAGTATTTT | CASSAALTDTQYF
TRBJ2-7 | TRBV21-1 | NA | NA | TGTGCCAGCAAAACAGGACAGGGGGTCCACGAGCAGTACTTC | CASKTGQGVHEQYF
TRBJ1-6 | TRBV2 | NA | NA | TGTGCCAGCAGGTCTACACGGGGCTCCTATAATTCACCCCTCCACTTT | CASRSTRGSYNSPLHF
TRBJ2-3 | TRBV5-1 | NA | TRBD2 | TGCGCCAGCAGAACTAGCGGGGGGGCAGCAGATACGCAGTATTTT | CASRTSGGAADTQYF
TRBJ1-1 | TRBV18 | NA | NA | TGTGCCAGCTCAGGGGACATGAACACTGAAGCTTTCTTT | CASSGDMNTEAFF
TRBJ1-4 | TRBV15 | NA | NA | TGTGCCACCAGCCGCGGACAAACAGGTGAAAAACTGTTTTTT | CATSRGQTGEKLFF
TRBJ1-4 | TRBV19 | NA | NA | TGTGCCAGTAGTATGGGTACAGGCGTTAATGAAAAACTGTTTTTT | CASSMGTGVNEKLFF
TRBJ1-1 | TRBV27 | once | TRBD1 | TGTGCCAGCAGTTTATGGGCAGGGGGGAAAGCTTTCTTT | CASSLWAGGKAFF
TRBJ2-2 | TRBV9 | NA | TRBD2 | TGTGCCAGCAGCATACTTCCGGGAGGGATAAACACCGGGGAGCTGTTTTTT | CASSILPGGINTGELFF
TRBJ1-2 | TRBV2 | NA | NA | TGTGCCAGCAGTGAAGAGGGACTGACCTATGGCTACACCTTC | CASSEEGLTYGYTF
TRBJ1-6 | TRBV11-2 | NA | NA | TGTGCCAGCAGCTTCGAGGGTCTTGGATCACCCCTCCACTTT | CASSFEGLGSPLHF
TRBJ2-2 | TRBV6-6 | NA | NA | TGTGCCAGCAGTTACCTGAACACCGGGGAGCTGTTTTTT | CASSYLNTGELFF
TRBJ1-2 | TRBV4-2 | NA | NA | TGTGCCAGCAGCCAAGATGGGGCCGACTCAAGGGGCTACACCTTC | CASSQDGADSRGYTF
TRBJ2-2 | TRBV23-1 | NA | NA | TGCGCCAGCAGTCACCTCGGACAGCGACTGAACACCGGGGAGCTGTTTTTT | CASSHLGQRLNTGELFF
TRBJ2-7 | TRBV5-1 | NA | NA | TGCGCCAGCAGCCCCAGGCCTCGGCGTTGGGCCTACGAGCAGTACTTC | CASSPRPRRWAYEQYF
TRBJ2-2 | TRBV11-2 | NA | NA | TGTGCCAGCAGCCTTAGTTCCGGGGAGCTGTTTTTT | CASSLSSGELFF
TRBJ2-7 | TRBV7-8 | NA | NA | TGTGCCAGCAGCTTAGCTGGAGGCAACAACTACGAGCAGTACTTC | CASSLAGGNNYEQYF
TRBJ1-2 | TRBV7-9 | NA | NA | TGTGCCAGCAGCTTCTGGGTCGGGAGGGTGTACTATGGCTACACCTTC | CASSFWVGRVYYGYTF
TRBJ1-6 | TRBV5-1 | NA | NA | TGCGCCAGCAGCTTGGCCCTGAGACAGCCCTTGAAGGACTCACCCCTCCACTTT | CASSLALRQPLKDSPLHF